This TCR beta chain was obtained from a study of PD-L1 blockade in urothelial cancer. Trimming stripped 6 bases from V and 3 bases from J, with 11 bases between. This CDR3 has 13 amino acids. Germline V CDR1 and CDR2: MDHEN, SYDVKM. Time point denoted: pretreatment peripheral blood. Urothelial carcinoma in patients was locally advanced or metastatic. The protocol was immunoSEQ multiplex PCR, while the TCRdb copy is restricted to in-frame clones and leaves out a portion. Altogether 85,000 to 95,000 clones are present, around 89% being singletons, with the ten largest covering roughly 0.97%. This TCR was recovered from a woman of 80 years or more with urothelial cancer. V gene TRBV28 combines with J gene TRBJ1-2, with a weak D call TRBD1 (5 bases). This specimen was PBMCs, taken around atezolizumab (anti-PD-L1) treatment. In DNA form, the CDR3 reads TGTGCCAGCAGGAGAGGAGGGGACTATGGCTACACCTTC. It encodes CASRRGGDYGYTF.